These T cell receptor beta chains were read from a single sample in a study of T cell repertoires in cytomegalovirus infection. Each CDR3 protein is one row after TCRdb ran MiXCR on the reads. Seen here are about 740,000 distinct CDR3 sequences, roughly 30% observed once, and the top ten hold about 20%. Which antigens these TCRs recognize remains unknown. The sequences come from cultured PBMCs, collected from culture after CMV antigen stimulation. The receptors originated from a human donor in good health (CMV status not recorded). Some clones in this sample may be carry-over from other donors' samples. The CDR3 runs from the conserved cysteine through the conserved F or W. The D gene is left open where the match is weak. Some rows mark clone size as missing; the rest say once, few, many or name a class of expanded clone.

j_call	clone_size	d_call	v_call	cdr3_aa	cdr3_nt
TRBJ2-5	-	TRBD2	TRBV24-1	CATSDPRRGGQETQYF	TGTGCCACCAGTGATCCGCGGCGGGGGGGACAAGAGACCCAGTACTTC
TRBJ2-1	-	TRBD1	TRBV12-3/TRBV12-4	CASSRGQGSYNEQFF	TGTGCCAGCAGTCGCGGACAGGGATCCTACAATGAGCAGTTCTTC
TRBJ2-1	-	-	TRBV30	CAWSVLTAAGEQFF	TGTGCCTGGAGTGTACTAACTGCAGCCGGTGAGCAGTTCTTC
TRBJ1-1	-	-	TRBV6-2/TRBV6-3	CASRHIRRAMNTEAFF	TGTGCCAGCAGGCATATCCGACGGGCCATGAACACTGAAGCTTTCTTT
TRBJ2-7	few	TRBD2	TRBV6-1	CASSLPGLALGEQYF	TGTGCCAGCAGTCTACCGGGACTAGCCCTAGGGGAGCAGTACTTC
TRBJ1-4	-	-	TRBV18	CASSRNTGLSNEKLFF	TGTGCCAGCTCACGAAACACCGGGCTATCTAATGAAAAACTGTTTTTT
TRBJ2-3	-	-	TRBV20-1	CSARSLGATDTQYF	TGCAGTGCTAGATCATTGGGGGCCACAGATACGCAGTATTTT
TRBJ2-1	-	-	TRBV11-2	CASSPALGEQFF	TGTGCCAGCAGCCCCGCCCTGGGGGAGCAGTTCTTC
TRBJ1-2	-	-	TRBV5-1	CASRDGRSTNYGYTF	TGCGCCAGCAGAGACGGACGGAGTACTAACTATGGCTACACCTTC
TRBJ1-1	-	-	TRBV19	CASSIDQGMNTEAFF	TGTGCCAGTAGTATAGATCAGGGGATGAACACTGAAGCTTTCTTT
TRBJ1-1	-	-	TRBV18	CASTQGFGSTEAFF	TGTGCCAGTACCCAGGGGTTTGGGAGCACTGAAGCTTTCTTT
TRBJ2-7	-	-	TRBV7-2	CASARGQSYEQYF	TGTGCCAGCGCGAGGGGCCAGTCCTACGAGCAGTACTTC
TRBJ1-3	many	-	TRBV7-2	CASSRAGGPNTIYF	TGTGCCAGCAGCCGAGCGGGGGGCCCAAACACCATATATTTT
TRBJ2-3	few	-	TRBV15	CATSRQDISTDTQYF	TGTGCCACCAGCAGACAGGACATTAGCACAGATACGCAGTATTTT
TRBJ1-3	many	-	TRBV7-2	CASSAGTANPTGYF	TGTGCCAGCAGCGCCGGGACCGCTAACCCCACGGGGTATTTT
TRBJ1-3	few	-	TRBV2	CARNREEGNTIYF	TGTGCCAGAAACAGGGAGGAAGGAAACACCATATATTTT
TRBJ2-1	-	-	TRBV7-2	CASSLEGGGAEFF	TGTGCCAGCAGCTTAGAAGGAGGGGGCGCGGAGTTCTTC
TRBJ2-2	-	-	TRBV2	CASSVRPENTGELFF	TGTGCCAGCAGTGTCCGCCCGGAGAACACCGGGGAGCTGTTTTTT
TRBJ2-2	-	-	TRBV20-1	CSARSEFTGELFF	TGCAGTGCTAGGAGTGAATTCACCGGGGAGCTGTTTTTT
TRBJ2-5	-	TRBD1	TRBV7-9	CASTQMGQALQETQYF	TGTGCCAGCACCCAAATGGGACAGGCCCTCCAAGAGACCCAGTACTTC
TRBJ1-5	-	-	TRBV27	CASSLSGTYQPQHF	TGTGCCAGCAGTTTATCTGGGACCTATCAGCCCCAGCATTTT
TRBJ2-7	-	TRBD2	TRBV5-1	CASSFREGPYEQYF	TGCGCCAGCAGCTTTAGGGAGGGACCCTACGAGCAGTACTTC
TRBJ2-1	few	-	TRBV6-2/TRBV6-3	CASNRGTSYNEQFF	TGTGCCAGCAACCGTGGGACATCCTACAATGAGCAGTTCTTC
TRBJ1-2	few	-	TRBV12-3/TRBV12-4	CASSPGRRVGYGYTF	TGTGCCAGCAGCCCCGGACGCAGGGTGGGCTATGGCTACACCTTC
TRBJ2-3	-	TRBD2	TRBV20-1	CSALRGGPDTQYF	TGCAGTGCCCTTCGGGGGGGTCCAGATACGCAGTATTTT
TRBJ2-1	-	TRBD1	TRBV11-2	CASSLGQGERNEQFF	TGTGCCAGCAGCTTAGGACAGGGGGAACGGAATGAGCAGTTCTTC
TRBJ2-6	many	-	TRBV7-8	CASSLVVQDTGANVLTF	TGTGCCAGCAGCTTAGTAGTCCAGGACACTGGGGCCAACGTCCTGACTTTC
TRBJ2-5	many	-	TRBV7-2	CASSLVVVRETQYF	TGTGCCAGCAGCTTAGTGGTGGTTCGGGAGACCCAGTACTTC
TRBJ2-7	few	TRBD1	TRBV25-1	CATVQGDSYEQYF	TGTGCCACCGTACAGGGGGACTCCTACGAGCAGTACTTC
TRBJ2-1	few	TRBD2	TRBV20-1	CSAIAGGPFEQFF	TGCAGTGCTATTGCGGGAGGGCCCTTTGAGCAGTTCTTC
TRBJ2-6	-	TRBD1	TRBV29-1	CSVEAAPGQGGANVLTF	TGCAGCGTTGAAGCGGCTCCGGGACAGGGTGGGGCCAACGTCCTGACTTTC
TRBJ1-1	-	-	TRBV12-3/TRBV12-4	CAHKQIGELNTEAFF	TGTGCCCACAAGCAGATAGGGGAGCTGAACACTGAAGCTTTCTTT
TRBJ2-7	-	TRBD2	TRBV6-2/TRBV6-3	CASSEGLAGVAEQYF	TGTGCCAGCAGTGAGGGACTAGCGGGAGTTGCCGAGCAGTACTTC
TRBJ1-1	few	-	TRBV28	CASSKNGPLGEAFF	TGTGCCAGCAGTAAAAACGGGCCCCTCGGGGAAGCTTTCTTT
TRBJ2-7	-	-	TRBV7-2	CASSFDGSLAYEQYF	TGTGCCAGCAGCTTTGACGGGAGCCTAGCCTACGAGCAGTACTTC
TRBJ1-6	-	TRBD1	TRBV20-1	CSARDRENSNSPLHF	TGCAGTGCCAGGGACAGGGAAAATAGTAATTCACCCCTCCACTTT
TRBJ2-7	-	-	TRBV7-2	CASSFRASEQYF	TGTGCCAGCAGCTTCAGGGCGAGCGAGCAGTACTTC